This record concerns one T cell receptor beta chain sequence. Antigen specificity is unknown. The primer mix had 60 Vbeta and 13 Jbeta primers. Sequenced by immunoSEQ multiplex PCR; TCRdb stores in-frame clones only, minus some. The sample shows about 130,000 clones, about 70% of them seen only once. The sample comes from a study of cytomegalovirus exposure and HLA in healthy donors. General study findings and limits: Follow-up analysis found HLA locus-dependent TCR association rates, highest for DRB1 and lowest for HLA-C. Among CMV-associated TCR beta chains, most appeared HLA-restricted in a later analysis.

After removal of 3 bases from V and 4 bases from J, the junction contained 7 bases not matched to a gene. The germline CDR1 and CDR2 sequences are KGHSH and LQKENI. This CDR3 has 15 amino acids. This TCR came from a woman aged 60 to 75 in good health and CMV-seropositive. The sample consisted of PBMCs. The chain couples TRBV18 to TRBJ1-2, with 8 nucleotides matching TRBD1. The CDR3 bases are TGTGCCAGCTCACCGGGGGGACAGGAAGCCTATGGCTACACCTTC. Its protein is CASSPGGQEAYGYTF.